This T cell receptor (beta chain) derives from a study of graft-versus-host responses after intestinal transplantation. Across the whole study: The transplants performed in recipients were multivisceral, liver-intestinal, or isolated intestinal. The study gave all recipients anti-thymocyte globulin induction, then tacrolimus and steroids for 2 to 3 years.

Concerning this clone itself: Its specificity is unknown.

Method: immunoSEQ multiplex PCR; TCRdb's copy keeps in-frame clones and lacks some. The sample lists fewer than 80,000 clones, around nine tenths occurring once. Germline CDR1 MNHEY, CDR2 SMNVEV (reference sequence). The trim removed 6 bases at V and 3 bases at J, leaving 3 bases unmatched. The CDR3 extends over 14 amino acids. Findings and limits, study-wide: Patients with graft-donor T cell macrochimerism had high graft-versus-host to host-versus-graft clonal ratios in allografts. Detected in recipient marrow were GvH clones, some of which were first observed in ileum or blood.

This receptor was taken from a human donor who was the organ donor for an intestinal transplant. The rearrangement joins TRBV27 to TRBJ1-1, with 11 bases identical to TRBD1. The sequences come from unstimulated CD8+ T cells sorted from spleen or lymph node cells, collected before transplant. The CDR3 bases are TGTGCCAGCAGGGACAGGGGGCAGGACACTGAAGCTTTCTTT. This sequence encodes CASRDRGQDTEAFF.